This T cell receptor (beta chain) was profiled in a study of T cell changes during pregnancy in multiple sclerosis. Only in-frame clones appear in the TCRdb table, and some are missing; sequencing was by immunoSEQ multiplex PCR. Of roughly 100,000 clones listed, about 91% are singletons. Trimming pared 6 bases from V and 0 bases from J, leaving 12 bases between. Germline V gene sequence: CDR1 LNHDA, CDR2 SQIVND (reference sequence). The CDR3 spans 14 residues. This receptor was identified in a female donor with multiple sclerosis, enrolled in a pregnancy study. The source was peripheral blood, collected after pregnancy. The chain links TRBV19 to TRBJ2-7, with D perhaps matching TRBD2 (5 bases). The CDR3 nucleotides read TGTGCCAGTAGGCCTAGCTTCAACTCCTACGAGCAGTACTTC. This codes for CASRPSFNSYEQYF.